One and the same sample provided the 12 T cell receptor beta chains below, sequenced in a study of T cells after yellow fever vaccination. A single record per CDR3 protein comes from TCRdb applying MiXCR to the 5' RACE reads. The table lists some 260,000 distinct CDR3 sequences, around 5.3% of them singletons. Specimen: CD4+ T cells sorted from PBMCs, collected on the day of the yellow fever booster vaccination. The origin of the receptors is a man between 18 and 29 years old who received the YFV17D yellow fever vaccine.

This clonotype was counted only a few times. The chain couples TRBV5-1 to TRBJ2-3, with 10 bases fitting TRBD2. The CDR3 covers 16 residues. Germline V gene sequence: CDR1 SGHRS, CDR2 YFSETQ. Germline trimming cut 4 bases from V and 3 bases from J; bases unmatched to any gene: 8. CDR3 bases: TGCGCCAGCAGCCCCCAGCTAGCGGGGGAGACAGATACGCAGTATTTT. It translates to CASSPQLAGETDTQYF.

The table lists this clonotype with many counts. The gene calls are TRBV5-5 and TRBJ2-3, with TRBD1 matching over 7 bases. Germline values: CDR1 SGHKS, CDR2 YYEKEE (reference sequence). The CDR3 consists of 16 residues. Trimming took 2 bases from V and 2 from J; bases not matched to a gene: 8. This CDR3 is CASSLTGQRNTDTQYF. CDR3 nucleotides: TGTGCCAGCAGCTTAACGGGACAGAGAAACACAGATACGCAGTATTTT. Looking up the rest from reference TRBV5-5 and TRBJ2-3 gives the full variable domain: DAGVTQSPTHLIKTRGQQVTLRCSPISGHKSVSWYQQVLGQGPQFIFQYYEKEERGRGNFPDRFSARQFPNYSSELNVNALLLGDSALYLCASSLTGQRNTDTQYFGPGTRLTVL.

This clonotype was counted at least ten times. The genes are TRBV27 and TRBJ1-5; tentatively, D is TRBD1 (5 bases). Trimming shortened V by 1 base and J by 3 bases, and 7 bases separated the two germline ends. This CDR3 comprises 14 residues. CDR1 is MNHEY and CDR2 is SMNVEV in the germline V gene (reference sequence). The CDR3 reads CASSLWGFNQPQHF. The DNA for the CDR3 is TGTGCCAGCAGTTTATGGGGGTTCAATCAGCCCCAGCATTTT.

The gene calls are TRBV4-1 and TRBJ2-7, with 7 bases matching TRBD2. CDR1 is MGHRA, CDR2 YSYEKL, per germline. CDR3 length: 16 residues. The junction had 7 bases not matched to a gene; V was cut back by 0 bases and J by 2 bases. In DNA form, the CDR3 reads TGCGCCAGCAGCCAAGAGGGCCCGGGGGGAACCTACGAGCAGTACTTC. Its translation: CASSQEGPGGTYEQYF.

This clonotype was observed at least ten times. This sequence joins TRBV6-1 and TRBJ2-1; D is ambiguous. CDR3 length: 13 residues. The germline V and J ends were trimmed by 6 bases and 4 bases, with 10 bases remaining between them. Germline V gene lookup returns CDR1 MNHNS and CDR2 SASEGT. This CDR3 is CASSWAGYNEQFF. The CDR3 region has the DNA TGTGCCAGCAGCTGGGCAGGTTACAATGAGCAGTTCTTC.

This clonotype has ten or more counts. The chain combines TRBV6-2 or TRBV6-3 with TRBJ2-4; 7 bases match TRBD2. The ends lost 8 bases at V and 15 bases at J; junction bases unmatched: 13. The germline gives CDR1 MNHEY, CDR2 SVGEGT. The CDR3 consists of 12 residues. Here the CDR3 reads CASSLLGGLMYF. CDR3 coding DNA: TGTGCCAGCTCCCTCCTGGGGGGGTTGATGTACTTC.

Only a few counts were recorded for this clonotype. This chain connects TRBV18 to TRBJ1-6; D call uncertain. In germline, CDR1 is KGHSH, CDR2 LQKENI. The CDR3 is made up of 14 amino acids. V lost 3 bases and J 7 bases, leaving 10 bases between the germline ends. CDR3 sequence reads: CASSPGIRNSPLHF. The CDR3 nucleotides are TGTGCCAGCTCACCGGGGATAAGGAATTCACCCCTCCACTTT.

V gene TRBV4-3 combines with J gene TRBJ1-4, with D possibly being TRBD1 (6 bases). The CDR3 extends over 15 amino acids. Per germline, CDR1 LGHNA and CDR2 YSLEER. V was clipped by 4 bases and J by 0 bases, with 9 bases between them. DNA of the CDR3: TGCGCCAGCAGCCCACGACAGGCAACTAATGAAAAACTGTTTTTT. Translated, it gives CASSPRQATNEKLFF.

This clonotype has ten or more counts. As DNA, the CDR3 is TGTGCCAGCAGCTCATATTCCAATGAGCAGTTCTTC. This gives the protein CASSSYSNEQFF. The chain combines TRBV7-6 with TRBJ2-1; D gene unclear. V lost 4 bases to trimming and J lost 6 bases, with 7 bases between them. Germline loops: CDR1 SGHVS, CDR2 FNYEAQ. The CDR3 is 12 residues long.

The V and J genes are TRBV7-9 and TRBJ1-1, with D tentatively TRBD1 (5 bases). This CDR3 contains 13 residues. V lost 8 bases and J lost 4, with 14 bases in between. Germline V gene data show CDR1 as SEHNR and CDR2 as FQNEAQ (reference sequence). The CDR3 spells CASLGLRSTEAFF. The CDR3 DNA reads TGTGCCAGCCTGGGGCTTAGAAGCACTGAAGCTTTCTTT.

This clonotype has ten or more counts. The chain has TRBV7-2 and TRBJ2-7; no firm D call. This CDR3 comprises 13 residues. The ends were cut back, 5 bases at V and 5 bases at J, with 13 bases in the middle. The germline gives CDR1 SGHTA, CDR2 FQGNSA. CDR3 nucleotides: TGTGCCAGCAGCCCCCAGCCCCGGCACGAGCAGTACTTC. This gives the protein CASSPQPRHEQYF.

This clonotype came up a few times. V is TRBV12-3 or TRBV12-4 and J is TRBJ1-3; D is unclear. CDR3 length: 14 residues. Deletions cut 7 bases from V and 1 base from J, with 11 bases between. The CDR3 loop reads CASTISTSGNTIYF. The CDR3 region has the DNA TGTGCCAGCACTATTTCCACGTCTGGAAACACCATATATTTT.